This T cell receptor beta chain derives from a study of T cell responses to AZD1222 COVID-19 vaccine. Sequencing used immunoSEQ multiplex PCR; TCRdb keeps in-frame clones, though not all of them. Of some 200,000 clones listed, just over 90% were seen once; the top ten hold approximately 4%. Losses at the gene ends were 0 bases for V and 3 bases for J; bases not matched to a gene: 3. The V gene's germline CDR1 is SGHDN and CDR2 FVKESK. This CDR3 is built from 15 residues. The TCR sequence derives from an adult who received the MenACWY meningococcal vaccine as a control. The rearrangement links TRBV14 to TRBJ2-7; 9 nucleotides agree with TRBD1. Here the sequenced sample was peripheral blood, taken 28 days after the second dose of the MenACWY control vaccine. CDR3 DNA sequence: TGTGCCAGCAGCCAAGAACTGGGACAGGGCTACGAGCAGTACTTC. As protein: CASSQELGQGYEQYF.